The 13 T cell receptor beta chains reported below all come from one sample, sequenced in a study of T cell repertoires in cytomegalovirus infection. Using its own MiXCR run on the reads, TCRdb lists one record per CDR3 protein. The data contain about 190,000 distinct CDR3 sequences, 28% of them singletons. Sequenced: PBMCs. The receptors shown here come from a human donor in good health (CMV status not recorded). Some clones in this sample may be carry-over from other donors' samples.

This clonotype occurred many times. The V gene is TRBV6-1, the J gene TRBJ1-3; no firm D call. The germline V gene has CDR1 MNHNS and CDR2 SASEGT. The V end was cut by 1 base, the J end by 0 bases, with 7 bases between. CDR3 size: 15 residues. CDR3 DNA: TGTGCCAGCAGTGAAGGGAGATACTCTGGAAACACCATATATTTT. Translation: CASSEGRYSGNTIYF.

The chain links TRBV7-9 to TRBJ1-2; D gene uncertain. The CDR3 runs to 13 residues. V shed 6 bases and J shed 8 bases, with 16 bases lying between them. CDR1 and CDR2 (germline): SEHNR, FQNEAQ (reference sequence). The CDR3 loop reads CASSQIGSSGYTF. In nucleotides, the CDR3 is TGTGCCAGCAGTCAAATTGGTTCGAGCGGCTACACCTTC.

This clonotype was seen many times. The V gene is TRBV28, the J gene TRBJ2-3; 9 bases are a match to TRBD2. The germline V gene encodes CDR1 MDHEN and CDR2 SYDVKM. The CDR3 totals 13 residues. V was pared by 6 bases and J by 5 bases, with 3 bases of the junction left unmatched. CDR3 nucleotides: TGTGCCAGCAGATTAGCGGGGGTAGATACGCAGTATTTT. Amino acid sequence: CASRLAGVDTQYF.

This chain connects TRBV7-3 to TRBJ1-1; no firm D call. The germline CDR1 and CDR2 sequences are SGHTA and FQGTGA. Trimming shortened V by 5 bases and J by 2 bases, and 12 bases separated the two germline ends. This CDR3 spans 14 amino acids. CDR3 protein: CASSHPPENTEAFF. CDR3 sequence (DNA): TGTGCCAGCAGCCACCCCCCAGAAAACACTGAAGCTTTCTTT.

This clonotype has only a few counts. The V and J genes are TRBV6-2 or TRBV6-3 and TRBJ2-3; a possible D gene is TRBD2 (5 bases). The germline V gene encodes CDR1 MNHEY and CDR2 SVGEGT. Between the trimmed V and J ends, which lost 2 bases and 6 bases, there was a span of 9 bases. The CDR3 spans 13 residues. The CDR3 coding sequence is TGTGCCAGCAGTTACGCGGACTGGGATACGCAGTATTTT. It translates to CASSYADWDTQYF.

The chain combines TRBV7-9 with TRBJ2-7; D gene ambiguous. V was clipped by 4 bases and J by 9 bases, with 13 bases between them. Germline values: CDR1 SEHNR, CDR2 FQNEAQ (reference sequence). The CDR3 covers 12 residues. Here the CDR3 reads CASSSGDSRQYF. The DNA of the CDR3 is TGTGCCAGCAGCTCCGGAGACTCGCGGCAGTACTTC.

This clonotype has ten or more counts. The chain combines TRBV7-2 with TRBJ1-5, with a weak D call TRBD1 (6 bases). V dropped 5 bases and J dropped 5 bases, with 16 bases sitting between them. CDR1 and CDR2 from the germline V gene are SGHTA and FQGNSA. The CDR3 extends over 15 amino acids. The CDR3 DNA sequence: TGTGCCAGCAGCGTAACACAGGGCCAGGATCAGCCCCAGCATTTT. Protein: CASSVTQGQDQPQHF.

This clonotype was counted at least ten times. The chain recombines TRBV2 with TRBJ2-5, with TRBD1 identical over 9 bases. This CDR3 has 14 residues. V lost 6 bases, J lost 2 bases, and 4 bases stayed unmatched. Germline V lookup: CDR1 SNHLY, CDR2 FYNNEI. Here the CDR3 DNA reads TGTGCCAGCAGATGGGACAGGGCACAAGAGACCCAGTACTTC. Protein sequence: CASRWDRAQETQYF.

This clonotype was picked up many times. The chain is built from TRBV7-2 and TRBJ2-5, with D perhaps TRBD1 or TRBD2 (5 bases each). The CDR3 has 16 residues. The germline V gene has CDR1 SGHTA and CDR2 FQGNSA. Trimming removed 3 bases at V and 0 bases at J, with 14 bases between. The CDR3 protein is CASSFSRGAYQETQYF. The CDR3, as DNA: TGTGCCAGCAGCTTCTCGAGGGGCGCGTACCAAGAGACCCAGTACTTC.

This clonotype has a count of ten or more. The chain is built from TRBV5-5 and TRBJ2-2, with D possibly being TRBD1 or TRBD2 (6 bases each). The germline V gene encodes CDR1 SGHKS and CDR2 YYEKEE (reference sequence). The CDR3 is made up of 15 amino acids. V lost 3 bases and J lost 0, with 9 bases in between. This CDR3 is CASSSRGANTGELFF. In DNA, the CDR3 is TGTGCCAGCAGCTCGAGGGGGGCGAACACCGGGGAGCTGTTTTTT.

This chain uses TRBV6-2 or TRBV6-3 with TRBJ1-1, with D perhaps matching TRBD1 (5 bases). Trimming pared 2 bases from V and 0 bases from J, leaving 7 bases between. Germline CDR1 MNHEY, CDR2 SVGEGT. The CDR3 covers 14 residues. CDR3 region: CASSYETVNTEAFF. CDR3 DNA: TGTGCCAGCAGTTACGAGACAGTGAACACTGAAGCTTTCTTT.

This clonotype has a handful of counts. In DNA, the CDR3 is TGTGCCAGCAGCTTGGCCCAGGAGGATACGCAGTATTTT. Amino acid sequence: CASSLAQEDTQYF. The gene calls are TRBV11-2 and TRBJ2-3, with no clear D. V lost 3 bases, J lost 6 bases, and 10 bases lay in between. The germline V gene encodes CDR1 SGHAT and CDR2 FQNNGV. CDR3 size: 13 residues. The variable domain in full, with the rest retrieved from reference TRBV11-2 and TRBJ2-3, is EAGVAQSPRYKIIEKRQSVAFWCNPISGHATLYWYQQILGQGPKLLIQFQNNGVVDDSQLPKDRFSAERLKGVDSTLKIQPAKLEDSAVYLCASSLAQEDTQYFGPGTRLTVL.

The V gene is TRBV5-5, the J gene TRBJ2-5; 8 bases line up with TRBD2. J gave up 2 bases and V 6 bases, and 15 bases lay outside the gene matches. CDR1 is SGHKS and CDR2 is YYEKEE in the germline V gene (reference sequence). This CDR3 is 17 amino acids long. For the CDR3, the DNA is TGTGCCAGCACCCCTTTCGCGGTACGGGGGGGTCAAGAGACCCAGTACTTC. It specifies CASTPFAVRGGQETQYF.